Below, 31 T cell receptor beta chains from the same sample are listed, as sequenced in a study of cytomegalovirus exposure and HLA in healthy donors. Both 60 Vbeta primers and 13 Jbeta primers went into the PCR. Assay: immunoSEQ multiplex PCR; the TCRdb copy retains only in-frame clones and omits some. The data show 150,000 to 200,000 clones, with around nine tenths seen just once and about 1.7% held by the top ten. The sequenced sample consisted of PBMCs. Receptors were obtained from a woman between 18 and 29 years old in good health and CMV-seronegative.

The chain couples TRBV5-1 to TRBJ2-7, with D possibly TRBD1 on 6 matching bases. Germline V CDR1 and CDR2: SGHRS, YFSETQ. Trimming shortened V by 0 bases and J by 4 bases, and 14 bases separated the two germline ends. CDR3 length: 15 residues. The CDR3 sequence: CASSLAGTRTYEQYF. The CDR3 DNA is TGCGCCAGCAGCTTGGCCGGGACACGTACTTACGAGCAGTACTTC.

This clone was seen once. The genes are TRBV28 and TRBJ1-5; 8 bases align to TRBD1. The CDR3 has 13 residues. CDR1 is MDHEN and CDR2 is SYDVKM in the germline V gene. With 10 bases clipped from V and 5 bases from J, the junction kept 7 bases outside the gene matches. The CDR3 loop reads CATLTGGHQPQHF. As DNA, the CDR3 is TGTGCCACCCTTACAGGGGGGCATCAGCCCCAGCATTTT.

A remark on this clone: The junction departs from germline at one end; a sequencing error may be responsible. The chain carries TRBV7-9 and TRBJ2-7, with 7 bases fitting TRBD1. CDR1 and CDR2 (germline): SEHNR, FQNEAQ (reference sequence). The length of the CDR3 is 13 residues. The CDR3 sequence: CSSSRNRGREQYF. Here the CDR3 DNA reads TGTTCCAGCAGCCGAAACAGGGGTCGAGAGCAGTACTTC.

The rearrangement joins TRBV5-1 to TRBJ1-1; 7 bases line up with TRBD1. CDR1 is SGHRS, CDR2 YFSETQ, per germline. J gave up 0 bases and V 4 bases, and 3 bases lay outside the gene matches. The CDR3 covers 14 residues. The CDR3 DNA sequence: TGCGCCAGCAGCCGGACAGGAATGAACACTGAAGCTTTCTTT. It codes for CASSRTGMNTEAFF.

This clone was seen more than once but under ten times. The V and J genes are TRBV5-1 and TRBJ2-1; 8 bases map to TRBD1. Looked up from germline, CDR1 is SGHRS and CDR2 is YFSETQ. Losses at the gene ends were 3 bases for V and 5 bases for J; bases not matched to a gene: 7. The CDR3 is 15 residues long. CDR3 amino acids: CASSSDRGSDNEQFF. CDR3 nucleotide sequence: TGCGCCAGCAGCTCTGACAGGGGATCGGACAATGAGCAGTTCTTC.

This clone has a handful of counts. The V and J genes are TRBV6-1 and TRBJ2-1; D gene ambiguous. This CDR3 is 13 amino acids long. Deletions cut 4 bases from V and 4 bases from J, with 8 bases between. Germline V gene data show CDR1 as MNHNS and CDR2 as SASEGT. In DNA, the CDR3 is TGTGCCAGCAGTGTATTATATTACAATGAGCAGTTCTTC. Translated, it gives CASSVLYYNEQFF.

This clone has a single count. The chain uses TRBV15 and TRBJ2-7; no clear D. CDR1 and CDR2 from the germline V gene are LNHNV and YYDKDF (reference sequence). This CDR3 comprises 16 residues. Deletions cut 0 bases from V and 3 bases from J, with 15 bases between. In nucleotides, the CDR3 is TGTGCCACCAGCAGAGATGTTCGCGAGCTCGGCTACGAGCAGTACTTC. It encodes CATSRDVRELGYEQYF.

This sequence joins TRBV5-6 and TRBJ2-7; no definite D call. This CDR3 spans 16 amino acids. Germline CDR1 SGHDT, CDR2 YYEEEE. The V end was cut by 0 bases, the J end by 0 bases, with 13 bases between. The CDR3 protein is CASSLASASGSYEQYF. The CDR3, as DNA: TGTGCCAGCAGCTTGGCATCGGCATCGGGCTCCTACGAGCAGTACTTC.

The chain recombines TRBV5-1 with TRBJ2-7, with 9 positions matching TRBD1. In germline, CDR1 is SGHRS, CDR2 YFSETQ. The V segment lost 5 bases and the J segment 7 bases; nucleotides outside the gene matches: 13. CDR3 size: 15 residues. CDR3: CASSRDGQGSREQYF. The CDR3 bases are TGCGCCAGCAGTCGGGATGGACAGGGGTCTAGGGAGCAGTACTTC.

This chain connects TRBV6-6 to TRBJ1-2, with 8 bases fitting TRBD1. This CDR3 spans 16 amino acids. With 0 bases clipped from V and 6 bases from J, the junction kept 9 bases outside the gene matches. Germline V lookup: CDR1 MNHNY, CDR2 SVGAGI (reference sequence). The CDR3 bases are TGTGCCAGCAGTTACTCGAGTCAAGGACAGGGAAATGGCTACACCTTC. Encoded protein: CASSYSSQGQGNGYTF.

The chain employs TRBV18 and TRBJ2-2; D is unclear. Trimming removed 3 bases from V and 4 bases from J, with 6 bases in between. CDR1 KGHSH and CDR2 LQKENI come from the germline V gene. This CDR3 region has 13 residues. The CDR3 sequence: CASSPPGTGELFF. DNA for the CDR3: TGTGCCAGCTCACCCCCGGGCACCGGGGAGCTGTTTTTT.

This clone was picked up a small number of times. The chain has TRBV1 and TRBJ2-1; no DNA check was done on the table's D call, TRBD2. TRBV1 is flagged as a pseudogene. This CDR3 spans 19 amino acids. The CDR3 loop is CTSSQEPLLAGADYNEQFF. DNA for the CDR3: TGCACCAGCAGCCAAGAACCCCTCTTAGCGGGGGCAGACTACAATGAGCAGTTCTTC.

The gene calls are TRBV29-1 and TRBJ2-5; TRBD2 aligns across 11 bases. Germline CDR1 reads SQVTM; CDR2 reads ANQGSEA. This CDR3 is built from 14 residues. The trim removed 7 bases at V and 5 bases at J, leaving 9 bases unmatched. CDR3 sequence: CSALPASGRETQYF. CDR3 DNA sequence: TGCAGCGCCCTTCCGGCTAGCGGGAGGGAGACCCAGTACTTC.

This sequence joins TRBV20-1 and TRBJ2-3; tentatively, D is TRBD2 (5 bases). CDR3 length: 11 residues. Trimming cost V 6 bases and J 6 bases, with 10 bases left between them. The germline gives CDR1 DFQATT, CDR2 SNEGSKA (reference sequence). The CDR3 DNA sequence: TGCAGTGCGGAGGCGGCGGATACGCAGTATTTT. As protein: CSAEAADTQYF.

This rearrangement joins TRBV6-5 to TRBJ2-2; 9 nucleotides align to TRBD1. CDR3 length: 14 residues. Trimming at V came to 6 bases and at J to 3 bases, leaving 2 bases not matched to a gene. Germline V CDR1 and CDR2: MNHEY, SVGAGI. Written as DNA, the CDR3 is TGTGCCAGCAGGGGGGACAGGGACACCGGGGAGCTGTTTTTT. Protein product: CASRGDRDTGELFF.

The chain carries TRBV6-1 and TRBJ1-4; TRBD1 is a possible D gene (5 bases). Per the germline V gene, CDR1 is MNHNS and CDR2 is SASEGT. V dropped 1 base and J dropped 2 bases, with 17 bases sitting between them. The CDR3 runs 18 residues. The DNA of the CDR3 is TGTGCCAGCAGTGAAGTGGCAGGGAGGTTCAACACTAATGAAAAACTGTTTTTT. Its translation is CASSEVAGRFNTNEKLFF.

Only one count was recorded for this clone. This rearrangement joins TRBV5-1 to TRBJ2-3, with 10 bases matching TRBD1. Germline lookup yields CDR1 SGHRS and CDR2 YFSETQ. The CDR3 totals 14 residues. The ends lost 5 bases at V and 5 bases at J; junction bases unmatched: 5. In nucleotides, the CDR3 is TGCGCCAGCAGTTTAGGGGACAGGGGAGATACGCAGTATTTT. It encodes CASSLGDRGDTQYF.

The genes are TRBV6-1 and TRBJ1-2; perhaps TRBD1 as D (6 bases). CDR1 is MNHNS, CDR2 SASEGT, per germline. Between the trimmed V and J ends, which lost 2 bases and 8 bases, there was a span of 15 bases. This CDR3 has 14 amino acids. CDR3: CASSERGGARGYTF. CDR3 in DNA: TGTGCCAGCAGTGAACGTGGGGGGGCTAGGGGCTACACCTTC.

The V and J genes are TRBV4-3 and TRBJ2-5; D is unresolved. V dropped 5 bases and J dropped 1 base, with 8 bases sitting between them. The CDR3 is 13 amino acids. Germline CDR1 and CDR2: LGHNA and YSLEER. CDR3 DNA sequence: TGCGCCAGCAGCGCTCAGGTCCAAGAGACCCAGTACTTC. As protein: CASSAQVQETQYF.

The V and J genes are TRBV6-1 and TRBJ2-1, with a weak D call TRBD2 (5 bases). The ends were cut back, 6 bases at V and 9 bases at J, with 9 bases in the middle. This CDR3 comprises 11 residues. Germline V gene sequence: CDR1 MNHNS, CDR2 SASEGT. The CDR3 here is CASRLEGEQFF. The CDR3 nucleotides read TGTGCCAGCAGACTAGAGGGTGAGCAGTTCTTC.

The chain is built from TRBV5-1 and TRBJ1-1, with 8 nucleotides matching TRBD1. From germline, CDR1 is SGHRS and CDR2 YFSETQ. The CDR3 contains 14 residues. V dropped 4 bases and J dropped 1; count of bases not matched to a gene: 3. Here the CDR3 reads CASSVTGGNTEAFF. DNA of the CDR3: TGCGCCAGCAGCGTTACAGGGGGGAACACTGAAGCTTTCTTT.

The chain recombines TRBV19 with TRBJ2-3, with 9 bases that match TRBD2. J lost 5 bases, V lost 4 bases, and 7 bases had no gene match. Germline loops: CDR1 LNHDA, CDR2 SQIVND (reference sequence). The CDR3 consists of 15 residues. DNA for the CDR3: TGTGCCAGTAGTAAACTAGCGGGCCTGGGAGATACGCAGTATTTT. Its protein product is CASSKLAGLGDTQYF.

V gene TRBV6-4 combines with J gene TRBJ1-3; 10 positions match TRBD1. In germline, CDR1 is MRHNA, CDR2 SNTAGT. This CDR3 comprises 15 residues. V was pared by 6 bases and J by 4 bases, with 6 bases of the junction left unmatched. The CDR3 nucleotides read TGTGCCAGCAGGGGGGGACAGGGGCTCGGAAACACCATATATTTT. Its translation: CASRGGQGLGNTIYF.

The rearrangement joins TRBV5-1 to TRBJ1-2; D uncertain. Between the trimmed V and J ends, which lost 0 bases and 6 bases, there was a span of 9 bases. This CDR3 comprises 13 residues. The V gene's germline CDR1 is SGHRS and CDR2 YFSETQ. CDR3 residues: CASSLGGSDGYTF. The CDR3 region has the DNA TGCGCCAGCAGCTTGGGTGGGAGCGATGGCTACACCTTC.

The rearrangement links TRBV7-2 to TRBJ2-5, with D possibly TRBD1 on 5 matching bases. Per germline, CDR1 SGHTA and CDR2 FQGNSA. CDR3 length: 15 amino acids. V was trimmed by 3 bases and J by 5 bases, leaving 16 bases between them. CDR3 DNA sequence: TGTGCCAGCAGCTTCCTGTACAGGTTTTGGGAGACCCAGTACTTC. Protein sequence: CASSFLYRFWETQYF.

V gene TRBV9 combines with J gene TRBJ2-5; D gene ambiguous. Germline CDR1 SGDLS, CDR2 YYNGEE. The CDR3 contains 16 residues. Trimming left V 0 bases short and J 2 bases short, with 14 bases between. For the CDR3, the DNA is TGTGCCAGCAGCGTAGGGGCCGACCGCAGTCAAGAGACCCAGTACTTC. This sequence encodes CASSVGADRSQETQYF.

The chain recombines TRBV5-6 with TRBJ2-7, with TRBD1 as a possible D gene (6 bases). V shed 6 bases and J shed 6 bases, with 19 bases lying between them. The V gene's germline CDR1 is SGHDT and CDR2 YYEEEE. The CDR3 sequence is 14 residues long. The CDR3 spells CASTAWVGAGEQYF. In DNA form, the CDR3 reads TGTGCCAGCACCGCTTGGGTGGGGGCGGGCGAGCAGTACTTC.

The chain employs TRBV12-5 and TRBJ1-2; D is perhaps TRBD1 (5 bases). The ends were cut back, 2 bases at V and 8 bases at J, with 12 bases in the middle. Germline-derived CDR1 and CDR2 are LGHNT and FRNRAP. The CDR3 spans 13 residues. DNA for the CDR3: TGTGCTAGTGGTTTGCTGGAAAGGGGAGGCTACACCTTC. This gives the protein CASGLLERGGYTF.

DNA of the CDR3: TGTGCCAGCTCTGCGACAGGGGATACGCAGTATTTT. This gives the protein CASSATGDTQYF. V gene TRBV18 combines with J gene TRBJ2-3, with TRBD1 matching over 7 bases. V shed 6 bases, J shed 6 bases, and the junction held 3 bases outside the gene matches. Germline V gene data show CDR1 as KGHSH and CDR2 as LQKENI. This CDR3 comprises 12 residues. Combining the CDR3 with reference TRBV18 and TRBJ2-3 gives the whole variable domain NAGVMQNPRHLVRRRGQEARLRCSPMKGHSHVYWYRQLPEEGLKFMVYLQKENIIDESGMPKERFSAEFPKEGPSILRIQQVVRGDSAAYFCASSATGDTQYFGPGTRLTVL.

J is TRBJ2-5 and V is TRBV5-1; TRBD1 might be the D (5 bases). The CDR3 is made up of 13 amino acids. Germline V gene sequence: CDR1 SGHRS, CDR2 YFSETQ. V lost 2 bases and J lost 5, with 10 bases in between. CDR3 region: CASSFGAEETQYF. For the CDR3, the DNA is TGCGCCAGCAGCTTTGGGGCGGAGGAGACCCAGTACTTC.

The chain joins TRBV5-1 to TRBJ2-3; 9 bases map to TRBD2. This CDR3 region has 17 residues. Germline values: CDR1 SGHRS, CDR2 YFSETQ. V lost 6 bases, J lost 6 bases, and 17 bases stayed unmatched. Here the CDR3 reads CASTRSQAGGPGDTQYF. The DNA of the CDR3 is TGCGCCAGCACCCGGAGCCAGGCGGGAGGGCCGGGGGATACGCAGTATTTT.